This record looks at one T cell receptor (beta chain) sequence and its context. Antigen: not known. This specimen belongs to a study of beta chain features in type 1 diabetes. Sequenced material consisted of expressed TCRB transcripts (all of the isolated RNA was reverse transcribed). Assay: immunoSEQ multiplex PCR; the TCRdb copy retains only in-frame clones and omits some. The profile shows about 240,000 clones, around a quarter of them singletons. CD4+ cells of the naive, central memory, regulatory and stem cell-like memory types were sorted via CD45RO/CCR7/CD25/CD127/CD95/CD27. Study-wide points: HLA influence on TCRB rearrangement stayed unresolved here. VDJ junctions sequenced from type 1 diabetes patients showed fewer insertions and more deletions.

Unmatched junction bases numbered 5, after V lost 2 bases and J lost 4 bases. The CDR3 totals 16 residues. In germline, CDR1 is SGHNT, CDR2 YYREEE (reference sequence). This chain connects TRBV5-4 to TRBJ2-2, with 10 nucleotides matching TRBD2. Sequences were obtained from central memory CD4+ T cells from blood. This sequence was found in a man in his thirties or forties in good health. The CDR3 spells CASSLGTSGITGELFF. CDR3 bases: TGTGCCAGCAGCTTAGGAACTAGCGGGATCACCGGGGAGCTGTTTTTT.